These 9 T cell receptor beta chains share one sample of origin, sequenced in a study of T-cell reconstitution after alpha-beta-depleted transplantation in children. Study-wide points: At one year after transplant, newly produced T cells mostly accounted for T-cell counts and diversity.

These receptors have no known antigen. The authors prepared the TCRbeta library with unique molecular identifiers. TCRdb re-called the PCR reads with MiXCR, one entry per CDR3 protein. The table lists 330,000 or so distinct CDR3 sequences, just over 7.5% of them singletons. This material consisted of peripheral blood, taken 360 days after TCRalphabeta/CD19-depleted stem cell transplant. All receptors derive from a female patient aged 2-10 years who had a stem cell transplant for Fanconi anemia, so the T cells may come from the graft donor.

This clonotype was seen more than once but under ten times. The chain links TRBV7-9 to TRBJ1-2; a possible D gene is TRBD1 (6 bases). V was cut by 3 bases and J by 3 bases, with 14 bases left in between. The CDR3 has 15 residues. CDR1 and CDR2 from the germline V gene are SEHNR and FQNEAQ (reference sequence). CDR3 loop: CASSFAGAPDYGYTF. The CDR3 DNA sequence: TGTGCCAGCAGCTTTGCAGGGGCCCCCGACTATGGCTACACCTTC. The variable domain in full, completed from reference TRBV7-9 and TRBJ1-2, reads DTGVSQNPRHKITKRGQNVTFRCDPISEHNRLYWYRQTLGQGPEFLTYFQNEAQLEKSRLLSDRFSAERPKGSFSTLEIQRTEQGDSAMYLCASSFAGAPDYGYTFGSGTRLTVV.

This clonotype was counted many times. The chain joins TRBV12-3 or TRBV12-4 to TRBJ2-1; the D gene is possibly TRBD2 (9 bases). The CDR3 runs to 15 residues. The ends were cut back, 5 bases at V and 7 bases at J, with 18 bases in the middle. CDR3 amino acids: CASSPSGTGWNEQFF. The CDR3 DNA follows: TGTGCCAGCAGTCCTAGCGGGACAGGTTGGAATGAGCAGTTCTTC.

V gene TRBV2 combines with J gene TRBJ1-1, with D possibly being TRBD1 (5 bases). V lost 8 bases and J lost 0, with 10 bases in between. CDR1 is SNHLY and CDR2 is FYNNEI in the germline V gene. The CDR3 is 13 residues long. CDR3 bases: TGTGCCAGCCGGACATCCATGAACACTGAAGCTTTCTTT. Its protein is CASRTSMNTEAFF.

On this clonotype itself: A much larger clone differs by one base, so this may be a read error. The CDR3 does not close with the conserved phenylalanine or tryptophan, likely indicating a read error. The rearrangement joins TRBV20-1 to TRBJ2-5; D unclear. This CDR3 spans 12 amino acids. V lost 4 bases, J lost 4 bases, and 10 bases lay in between. Germline assignment: CDR1 DFQATT and CDR2 SNEGSKA (reference sequence). This CDR3 is CSANLPGETQYS. The CDR3 nucleotides are TGCAGTGCTAATCTCCCTGGAGAGACCCAGTACTCC.

This clonotype was seen many times. This chain links TRBV12-5 with TRBJ1-2; TRBD1 agrees at 9 bases. Germline V CDR1 and CDR2: LGHNT, FRNRAP. Trimming removed 1 base from V and 6 bases from J; junction bases left unmatched: 12. This CDR3 is built from 17 residues. The CDR3 nucleotides are TGTGCTAGTGGTTTGGCCGGGACAGGGCTTTCAAAGGATGGCTACACCTTC. Its protein product is CASGLAGTGLSKDGYTF.

This clonotype was seen at least ten times. V gene TRBV28 combines with J gene TRBJ2-7, with D possibly being TRBD2 (5 bases). The CDR3 has 14 residues. Germline lookup yields CDR1 MDHEN and CDR2 SYDVKM. Trimming stripped 3 bases from V and 4 bases from J, with 13 bases between. The CDR3 loop reads CASSFGGGLYEQYF. CDR3 in DNA: TGTGCCAGCAGTTTCGGTGGCGGGTTGTACGAGCAGTACTTC.

The sample holds many counts of this clonotype. V and J are TRBV7-9 and TRBJ1-4, with D uncertain. Trimming took off 2 bases at V and 8 bases at J, with 6 bases between the two ends. The CDR3 is made up of 12 amino acids. The germline V gene encodes CDR1 SEHNR and CDR2 FQNEAQ (reference sequence). CDR3 protein: CASSLSREKLFF. CDR3 sequence (DNA): TGTGCCAGCAGCTTAAGTCGGGAAAAACTGTTTTTT.

V usage is TRBV7-9 and J usage is TRBJ2-5; D is perhaps TRBD1 (5 bases). The CDR3 covers 14 residues. Trimming cost V 5 bases and J 2 bases, with 12 bases left between them. The germline V gene has CDR1 SEHNR and CDR2 FQNEAQ (reference sequence). In DNA, the CDR3 is TGTGCCAGCAGCCGAAGGGGCGATCAAGAGACCCAGTACTTC. Translated: CASSRRGDQETQYF.

In this sample, this clonotype turned up a few times. The chain links TRBV7-2 to TRBJ2-7; a weak D match, TRBD1 (5 bases). Germline CDR1 and CDR2: SGHTA and FQGNSA. The CDR3 is 15 amino acids. Trimming cost V 2 bases and J 6 bases, with 17 bases left between them. CDR3 nucleotides: TGTGCCAGCAGCTTACCCCCAATCCAGGGTGGCGAGCAGTACTTC. Translation gives CASSLPPIQGGEQYF.